The 13 T cell receptor beta chains listed next were all sequenced from one sample in a study of blood T cell repertoires in COVID-19. Sequencing used immunoSEQ multiplex PCR; TCRdb keeps in-frame clones, though not all of them. The sample holds fewer than 150,000 clones, over 80% seen once. Specimen: PBMCs or T cells enriched from blood (not recorded which). These receptor sequences come from a man aged 30 to 39 who had recovered from COVID-19.

The chain joins TRBV10-3 to TRBJ2-6; maybe TRBD1 (5 bases). From germline, CDR1 is ENHRY and CDR2 SYGVKD. Trimming removed 8 bases from V and 0 bases from J, with 14 bases in between. The CDR3 sequence is 16 residues long. The CDR3 sequence: CAISAQGLSGANVLTF. CDR3 nucleotides: TGTGCCATCTCCGCGCAGGGCCTCTCTGGGGCCAACGTCCTGACTTTC.

This clone was detected only a few times. The rearrangement joins TRBV7-9 to TRBJ2-3; 9 bases line up with TRBD1. The CDR3 totals 14 residues. Trimming at V came to 10 bases and at J to 2 bases, leaving 7 bases not matched to a gene. Germline CDR1 and CDR2: SEHNR and FQNEAQ (reference sequence). The CDR3 sequence: CATVGTGSTDTQYF. The CDR3 DNA is TGTGCCACCGTTGGGACAGGGTCCACAGATACGCAGTATTTT.

The chain combines TRBV12-5 with TRBJ2-7, with a possible D match to TRBD2 (7 bases). Deletions cut 0 bases from V and 2 bases from J, with 17 bases between. Germline V gene data show CDR1 as LGHNT and CDR2 as FRNRAP. The CDR3 is made up of 17 amino acids. Written as DNA, the CDR3 is TGTGCTAGTGGTTTGGTAGAGTTTCGGGGGGCTCCCTACGAGCAGTACTTC. Protein product: CASGLVEFRGAPYEQYF.

This chain links TRBV5-1 with TRBJ2-3, with TRBD2 matching over 7 bases. Germline V CDR1 and CDR2: SGHRS, YFSETQ. After removal of 6 bases from V and 2 bases from J, the junction contained 9 bases not matched to a gene. The CDR3 is made up of 15 amino acids. The CDR3 reads CASTNGGRDTDTQYF. For the CDR3, the DNA is TGCGCCAGCACCAATGGGGGGAGGGACACAGATACGCAGTATTTT.

This clone appeared once. The CDR3 nucleotides are TGTGCCAGCCCCCCACCGGGGGGGAATGGAATGAAAAGACTGTTTTTT. The encoded protein is CASPPPGGNGMKRLFF. The rearrangement joins TRBV18 to TRBJ1-4; TRBD1 is a possible D gene (5 bases). Germline lookup yields CDR1 KGHSH and CDR2 LQKENI. The CDR3 totals 16 residues. The V end lost 8 bases, the J end lost 13 bases, and 29 bases lay between the germline ends.

This chain joins TRBV6-5 and TRBJ1-2, with TRBD1 matching 10 bases. The trim removed 0 bases at V and 2 bases at J, leaving 3 bases unmatched. CDR1 is MNHEY and CDR2 is SVGAGI in the germline V gene. The CDR3 runs 16 residues. CDR3 region: CASSYSWGQGNYGYTF. The CDR3 DNA sequence: TGTGCCAGCAGTTACTCCTGGGGACAGGGGAACTATGGCTACACCTTC.

The chain has TRBV5-1 and TRBJ2-5; 12 nucleotides line up with TRBD2. CDR3 size: 15 residues. Trimming took 0 bases from V and 4 from J; bases not matched to a gene: 1. Germline lookup yields CDR1 SGHRS and CDR2 YFSETQ. Here the CDR3 DNA reads TGCGCCAGCAGCTTGGAGACTAGCGGGAGAGAGACCCAGTACTTC. It translates to CASSLETSGRETQYF.

This clone was seen a single time. This chain uses TRBV7-9 with TRBJ2-7; no reliable D call. Trimming removed 6 bases from V and 0 bases from J, with 12 bases in between. The CDR3 length is 14 residues. Germline V gene lookup returns CDR1 SEHNR and CDR2 FQNEAQ (reference sequence). CDR3 loop: CASRYEEFSYEQYF. DNA of the CDR3: TGTGCCAGCAGGTATGAGGAGTTCTCCTACGAGCAGTACTTC.

The chain couples TRBV7-2 to TRBJ1-1; 8 nucleotides align to TRBD1. The CDR3 runs 15 residues. Germline V lookup: CDR1 SGHTA, CDR2 FQGNSA. Trimming took 4 bases from V and 1 from J; bases not matched to a gene: 5. The CDR3 spells CASSYGDRKNTEAFF. The CDR3 DNA follows: TGTGCCAGCAGCTATGGGGACAGGAAGAACACTGAAGCTTTCTTT.

The chain recombines TRBV7-2 with TRBJ2-3; D is perhaps TRBD2 (6 bases). CDR3 size: 18 residues. Germline V gene data show CDR1 as SGHTA and CDR2 as FQGNSA. Deletions cut 1 base from V and 2 bases from J, with 19 bases between. CDR3 nucleotide sequence: TGTGCCAGCAGCTTAGATGGGGCTAGCGAGACGTTCACAGATACGCAGTATTTT. Translation: CASSLDGASETFTDTQYF. The full variable domain, its missing parts supplied by reference TRBV7-2 and TRBJ2-3, is GAGVSQSPSNKVTEKGKDVELRCDPISGHTALYWYRQSLGQGLEFLIYFQGNSAPDKSGLPSDRFSAERTGGSVSTLTIQRTQQEDSAVYLCASSLDGASETFTDTQYFGPGTRLTVL.

CDR3 DNA: TGTGCCAGCTCTCTTGCTCCCTCTCTGGGGACAGGGAGGGTCGAGCAGTACTTC. Protein: CASSLAPSLGTGRVEQYF. This sequence joins TRBV18 and TRBJ2-7; 9 nucleotides line up with TRBD1. From germline, CDR1 is KGHSH and CDR2 LQKENI. With V trimmed by 6 bases and J by 6 bases, 21 bases remained unmatched. The CDR3 totals 18 residues.

The rearrangement uses TRBV5-6 and TRBJ1-4; 8 bases are a match to TRBD1. The CDR3 is 18 amino acids. Trimming removed 3 bases from V and 8 bases from J; junction bases left unmatched: 18. CDR1 and CDR2 (germline): SGHDT, YYEEEE. In DNA form, the CDR3 reads TGTGCCAGCAGCTCTACCGGGACAGGCCTAATGGGGAAAGAAAAACTGTTTTTT. This codes for CASSSTGTGLMGKEKLFF.

V usage is TRBV2 and J usage is TRBJ2-1; D might be TRBD1 (5 bases). Trimming cost V 9 bases and J 4 bases, with 25 bases left between them. Looked up from germline, CDR1 is SNHLY and CDR2 is FYNNEI. CDR3 length equals 17 residues. The CDR3, as DNA: TGTGCCAGTTCCTCACAAGCGTCCAGGGTTGGTTACAATGAGCAGTTCTTC. Protein product: CASSSQASRVGYNEQFF.